This passage covers 31 T cell receptor beta chains from one sample sequenced in a study of blood T cell repertoires in COVID-19. Sequencing used immunoSEQ multiplex PCR; TCRdb keeps in-frame clones, though not all of them. Among 400,000 to 450,000 clones listed, around 90% were seen once. Sequenced: peripheral blood. These receptors were obtained from a man between 18 and 35 years old with COVID-19, enrolled during active disease.

V usage is TRBV2 and J usage is TRBJ1-1; 11 bases are a match to TRBD1. Trimming removed 6 bases from V and 4 bases from J; junction bases left unmatched: 4. Germline-derived CDR1 and CDR2 are SNHLY and FYNNEI. The CDR3 consists of 14 residues. DNA for the CDR3: TGTGCCAGCAGAGGGACAGGGGGTTCCACTGAAGCTTTCTTT. Its translation is CASRGTGGSTEAFF.

This rearrangement joins TRBV30 to TRBJ2-1; D unresolved. The CDR3 totals 11 residues. V was cut by 5 bases and J by 4 bases, with 6 bases left in between. In germline, CDR1 is GTSNPN, CDR2 SVGIG (reference sequence). The CDR3, as DNA: TGTGCCTGGGAACTTTACAATGAGCAGTTCTTC. This sequence encodes CAWELYNEQFF.

This clone was counted a single time. J is TRBJ1-3 and V is TRBV18, with D hard to call. Germline V gives CDR1 KGHSH, CDR2 LQKENI. The CDR3 runs 15 residues. The V gene lost 3 bases and the J gene lost 5 bases, with 14 bases spanning the gap. The CDR3 DNA is TGTGCCAGCTCACCGTCCGAAGGGAGCAGAAACACCATATATTTT. Translated: CASSPSEGSRNTIYF.

This rearrangement joins TRBV7-8 to TRBJ2-7, with D tentatively TRBD1 (6 bases). The CDR3 contains 15 residues. With 4 bases removed from V and 3 bases from J, the gap between germline ends came to 16 bases. In germline, CDR1 is SGHVS, CDR2 FQNEAQ. This CDR3 reads CASSSRTSGVYEQYF. The CDR3 DNA is TGTGCCAGCAGCTCACGGACCTCAGGGGTCTACGAGCAGTACTTC.

J is TRBJ1-1 and V is TRBV5-4, with D possibly matching TRBD1 (5 bases). This CDR3 is 11 amino acids long. Trimming removed 3 bases from V and 8 bases from J, with 8 bases in between. CDR1 and CDR2 (germline): SGHNT, YYREEE (reference sequence). The CDR3 here is CASSYDSEAFF. CDR3 DNA: TGTGCCAGCAGCTATGACAGCGAAGCTTTCTTT.

This clone was seen a single time. The chain uses TRBV6-5 and TRBJ2-2; D is perhaps TRBD2 (5 bases). Per germline, CDR1 MNHEY and CDR2 SVGAGI. Trimming took off 7 bases at V and 6 bases at J, with 9 bases between the two ends. The CDR3 loop spans 12 amino acids. This chain's CDR3 is CASNPGSGELFF. The CDR3 bases are TGTGCCAGCAATCCGGGGTCCGGGGAGCTGTTTTTT.

V usage is TRBV5-6 and J usage is TRBJ1-5, with 10 positions matching TRBD1. The germline V gene has CDR1 SGHDT and CDR2 YYEEEE. V shed 4 bases and J 9 bases; nucleotides not matched to a gene: 7. CDR3 length equals 14 residues. The DNA of the CDR3 is TGTGCCAGCAGCAGACAGGGGGCCCGGGGGCCCCAGCATTTT. Encoded protein: CASSRQGARGPQHF. The variable domain in full, with the rest retrieved from reference TRBV5-6 and TRBJ1-5, is DAGVTQSPTHLIKTRGQQVTLRCSPKSGHDTVSWYQQALGQGPQFIFQYYEEEERQRGNFPDRFSGHQFPNYSSELNVNALLLGDSALYLCASSRQGARGPQHFGDGTRLSIL.

The chain carries TRBV3-1 (or the pseudogene TRBV3-2) and TRBJ1-5; tentatively, D is TRBD1 (6 bases). Trimming removed 2 bases at V and 3 bases at J, with 14 bases between. The CDR3 consists of 16 residues. In germline, CDR1 is LGHDT, CDR2 YNNKEL (reference sequence). CDR3 loop: CASSQSTGTFNQPQHF. In nucleotides, the CDR3 is TGTGCCAGCAGCCAAAGCACCGGGACATTCAATCAGCCCCAGCATTTT.

The chain links TRBV5-1 to TRBJ2-1, with 12 bases fitting TRBD2. The CDR3 is made up of 19 amino acids. Trimming at V came to 4 bases and at J to 4 bases, leaving 15 bases not matched to a gene. CDR1 SGHRS and CDR2 YFSETQ come from the germline V gene. CDR3: CASSLRNEPLAGGYNEQFF. The CDR3 nucleotides read TGCGCCAGCAGCCTAAGAAACGAACCTCTAGCGGGAGGGTACAATGAGCAGTTCTTC.

The chain links TRBV13 to TRBJ1-2; no clear D. The ends were cut back, 3 bases at V and 2 bases at J, with 19 bases in the middle. Looked up from germline, CDR1 is PRHDT and CDR2 is FYEKMQ (reference sequence). CDR3 size: 17 residues. The CDR3 spells CASSFLSGTGQNYGYTF. The CDR3 DNA reads TGTGCCAGCAGCTTCCTTTCAGGAACCGGCCAGAACTATGGCTACACCTTC.

This chain connects TRBV6-6 to TRBJ1-5, with TRBD1 matching 8 bases. V was pared by 2 bases and J by 7 bases, with 4 bases of the junction left unmatched. There are 14 residues in the CDR3. Germline CDR1 and CDR2: MNHNY and SVGAGI (reference sequence). The CDR3 here is CASSYGQGSQPQHF. The DNA for the CDR3 is TGTGCCAGCAGTTACGGACAGGGAAGCCAGCCCCAGCATTTT.

This clone was counted between two and nine times. The J gene is TRBJ2-7, the V gene TRBV3-1 (or the pseudogene TRBV3-2); 9 nucleotides agree with TRBD2. V shed 4 bases and J 2 bases; nucleotides not matched to a gene: 3. The CDR3 runs 14 residues. CDR1 is LGHDT and CDR2 is YNNKEL in the germline V gene (reference sequence). The chain's CDR3 is CASSRASGAYEQYF. The CDR3 nucleotides read TGTGCCAGCAGCCGTGCTAGCGGGGCCTACGAGCAGTACTTC.

The chain carries TRBV19 and TRBJ1-4; 7 bases agree with TRBD1. The CDR3 spans 16 residues. Germline values: CDR1 LNHDA, CDR2 SQIVND (reference sequence). V gave up 1 base and J gave up 5 bases; unmatched junction bases: 7. DNA for the CDR3: TGTGCCAGTAGTATAGGAGGGGGCAGGGGCAATGAAAAACTGTTTTTT. Amino acid sequence: CASSIGGGRGNEKLFF. Combining the CDR3 with reference TRBV19 and TRBJ1-4 gives the whole variable domain DGGITQSPKYLFRKEGQNVTLSCEQNLNHDAMYWYRQDPGQGLRLIYYSQIVNDFQKGDIAEGYSVSREKKESFPLTVTSAQKNPTAFYLCASSIGGGRGNEKLFFGSGTQLSVL.

The gene calls are TRBV28 and TRBJ2-7; tentatively, D is TRBD1 (6 bases). This CDR3 comprises 13 residues. The germline V gene has CDR1 MDHEN and CDR2 SYDVKM. V was cut by 10 bases and J by 0 bases, with 13 bases left in between. The CDR3 loop reads CAITGTNSYEQYF. The CDR3 bases are TGTGCCATCACCGGGACAAACTCCTACGAGCAGTACTTC.

The gene calls are TRBV9 and TRBJ1-2, with no clear D. The V end lost 0 bases, the J end lost 8 bases, and 8 bases lay between the germline ends. This CDR3 contains 12 residues. In germline, CDR1 is SGDLS, CDR2 YYNGEE. The CDR3 here is CASSVGSWGYTF. The CDR3 nucleotides are TGTGCCAGCAGCGTAGGTAGCTGGGGCTACACCTTC.

The chain has TRBV28 and TRBJ1-6; the D is unclear. V was shortened by 1 base and J by 0 bases, with 7 bases between the two germline ends. The CDR3 contains 16 residues. Germline V CDR1 and CDR2: MDHEN, SYDVKM. The CDR3 nucleotides are TGTGCCAGCAGTTTATATACGAGCTCCTATAATTCACCCCTCCACTTT. It is translated as CASSLYTSSYNSPLHF.

This chain connects TRBV19 to TRBJ1-3; D is possibly TRBD1 (5 bases). Germline V gives CDR1 LNHDA, CDR2 SQIVND (reference sequence). V was cut by 10 bases and J by 0 bases, with 10 bases left in between. This CDR3 has 13 amino acids. CDR3: CATGIVSGNTIYF. The CDR3 region has the DNA TGTGCCACAGGGATAGTCTCTGGAAACACCATATATTTT.

The chain links TRBV6-6 to TRBJ2-5; TRBD1 aligns across 7 bases. In germline, CDR1 is MNHNY, CDR2 SVGAGI (reference sequence). Losses at the gene ends were 5 bases for V and 5 bases for J; bases not matched to a gene: 17. The CDR3 contains 17 residues. Written as DNA, the CDR3 is TGTGCCAGCAGTCTTCTCTCGACAGGGAGTTTTCGTGAGACCCAGTACTTC. Protein sequence: CASSLLSTGSFRETQYF.

The rearrangement links TRBV4-1 to TRBJ1-1; D uncertain. The ends were cut back, 3 bases at V and 4 bases at J, with 15 bases in the middle. The germline V gene has CDR1 MGHRA and CDR2 YSYEKL. The CDR3 is 15 residues long. The CDR3 region is CASSHGPQGSTEAFF. CDR3 DNA sequence: TGCGCCAGCAGCCATGGCCCCCAAGGGAGCACTGAAGCTTTCTTT.

The CDR3 reads CASSYRPGSSYEQYF. The CDR3 DNA is TGTGCCAGCAGCTACCGGCCGGGGTCCTCCTACGAGCAGTACTTC. The chain carries TRBV2 and TRBJ2-7, with D perhaps matching TRBD2 (5 bases). The CDR3 extends over 15 amino acids. The germline V and J ends were trimmed by 6 bases and 0 bases, with 15 bases remaining between them. Germline V lookup: CDR1 SNHLY, CDR2 FYNNEI. The whole variable domain, filled in from reference TRBV2 and TRBJ2-7, reads EPEVTQTPSHQVTQMGQEVILRCVPISNHLYFYWYRQILGQKVEFLVSFYNNEISEKSEIFDDQFSVERPDGSNFTLKIRSTKLEDSAMYFCASSYRPGSSYEQYFGPGTRLTVT.

The V and J genes are TRBV11-3 and TRBJ2-2; TRBD1 might be the D (6 bases). Per the germline V gene, CDR1 is SGHNT and CDR2 is YENEEA. CDR3 length: 18 amino acids. V dropped 3 bases and J dropped 5 bases, with 22 bases sitting between them. The CDR3, as DNA: TGTGCCAGCAGCTTCTCTCACAGGGAGCGAGTTCGGACCGGGGAGCTGTTTTTT. Protein sequence: CASSFSHRERVRTGELFF.

V and J are TRBV7-8 and TRBJ2-3; tentatively, D is TRBD2 (6 bases). Deletions cut 4 bases from V and 4 bases from J, with 15 bases between. Germline V gene lookup returns CDR1 SGHVS and CDR2 FQNEAQ. CDR3 length: 15 residues. CDR3 sequence (DNA): TGTGCCAGCAGCTCTTGGCGGGAAAACTCAGATACGCAGTATTTT. Translated, it gives CASSSWRENSDTQYF.

The count of this clone is one. The chain combines TRBV11-2 with TRBJ1-2; TRBD1 aligns across 7 bases. V shed 6 bases and J 7 bases; nucleotides not matched to a gene: 14. Looked up from germline, CDR1 is SGHAT and CDR2 is FQNNGV. This CDR3 spans 15 amino acids. CDR3 sequence reads: CASSLVRARDSGYTF. As DNA, the CDR3 is TGTGCCAGCAGTCTAGTGAGAGCCAGGGACAGTGGCTACACCTTC. Looking up the rest from reference TRBV11-2 and TRBJ1-2 gives the full variable domain: EAGVAQSPRYKIIEKRQSVAFWCNPISGHATLYWYQQILGQGPKLLIQFQNNGVVDDSQLPKDRFSAERLKGVDSTLKIQPAKLEDSAVYLCASSLVRARDSGYTFGSGTRLTVV.

The chain couples TRBV19 to TRBJ1-1; D might be TRBD1 (6 bases). The CDR3 consists of 14 residues. Germline loops: CDR1 LNHDA, CDR2 SQIVND (reference sequence). The V gene lost 5 bases and the J gene lost 6 bases, with 16 bases spanning the gap. The CDR3 coding sequence is TGTGCCAGTAGTCGGCCAGGGGCGGGAGCTGAAGCTTTCTTT. Protein sequence: CASSRPGAGAEAFF. The full variable domain, its missing parts supplied by reference TRBV19 and TRBJ1-1, is DGGITQSPKYLFRKEGQNVTLSCEQNLNHDAMYWYRQDPGQGLRLIYYSQIVNDFQKGDIAEGYSVSREKKESFPLTVTSAQKNPTAFYLCASSRPGAGAEAFFGQGTRLTVV.

This clone was recorded once. The chain carries TRBV18 and TRBJ1-2; 7 bases agree with TRBD1. V shed 6 bases and J 2 bases; nucleotides not matched to a gene: 3. The CDR3 totals 13 residues. Germline CDR1 KGHSH, CDR2 LQKENI. The CDR3 coding sequence is TGTGCCAGCTCCGGGGACAGCAACTATGGCTACACCTTC. The encoded protein is CASSGDSNYGYTF.

V and J are TRBV6-1 and TRBJ1-1; D might be TRBD1 (6 bases). Trimming cost V 2 bases and J 6 bases, with 19 bases left between them. CDR3 length: 16 amino acids. Per the germline V gene, CDR1 is MNHNS and CDR2 is SASEGT. The CDR3 is CASSEFLTGSRAEAFF. CDR3 coding DNA: TGTGCCAGCAGTGAATTTCTTACAGGGTCGAGGGCTGAAGCTTTCTTT.

The chain couples TRBV27 to TRBJ1-1; D is unresolved. From germline, CDR1 is MNHEY and CDR2 SMNVEV (reference sequence). The CDR3 consists of 13 residues. V dropped 3 bases and J dropped 7 bases, with 12 bases sitting between them. The CDR3 here is CASSFRERNEAFF. The CDR3 DNA reads TGTGCCAGCAGTTTTCGGGAGCGAAATGAAGCTTTCTTT.

CDR3 sequence: CASSPGPTSGGTYEQYF. Written as DNA, the CDR3 is TGTGCCAGCAGCCCCGGGCCTACTAGCGGGGGCACCTACGAGCAGTACTTC. The genes are TRBV2 and TRBJ2-7, with 11 bases aligning to TRBD2. The germline gives CDR1 SNHLY, CDR2 FYNNEI. With V trimmed by 6 bases and J by 2 bases, 12 bases remained unmatched. The CDR3 contains 17 residues.

This clone was seen a few times. The V call is TRBV10-2, the J call TRBJ2-7, with 7 bases that match TRBD2. CDR1 and CDR2 (germline): WSHSY, SAAADI. The CDR3 covers 16 residues. Trimming at V came to 4 bases and at J to 2 bases, leaving 11 bases not matched to a gene. This CDR3 is CASSGPVGTTAYEQYF. CDR3 in DNA: TGCGCCAGCAGTGGTCCCGTGGGGACTACCGCCTACGAGCAGTACTTC.

The V gene is TRBV7-9, the J gene TRBJ2-2, with 8 bases lining up with TRBD1. After removal of 4 bases from V and 4 bases from J, the junction contained 11 bases not matched to a gene. Germline V CDR1 and CDR2: SEHNR, FQNEAQ (reference sequence). The length of the CDR3 is 17 residues. CDR3 DNA sequence: TGTGCCAGCAGCTCCTGGCCAGGGGGCGGTGGCACCGGGGAGCTGTTTTTT. This sequence encodes CASSSWPGGGGTGELFF.

This chain uses TRBV6-5 with TRBJ2-7, with a weak D call TRBD2 (6 bases). From germline, CDR1 is MNHEY and CDR2 SVGAGI. V shed 4 bases and J shed 0 bases, with 10 bases lying between them. There are 14 residues in the CDR3. The CDR3, as DNA: TGTGCCAGCAGTTCGGCGGGATTCTCCTACGAGCAGTACTTC. The encoded protein is CASSSAGFSYEQYF.